This T cell receptor beta chain derives from a study of T cells in Graves' hyperthyroidism and ophthalmopathy. Findings and limits, study-wide: Blood also held most thyroid clonotypes expanded beyond 0.001. Stable hyperthyroidism was told apart from ophthalmopathy by a model built on 13 V-J features.

The TCR beta CDR3 regions underwent amplification using RNA transcripts as the source. The HTBI primer set drove a first-round RT-PCR of the TCR CDR3. TCRdb reprocessed the multiplex PCR reads via MiXCR and lists one record per CDR3 protein. The sample yields fewer than 400,000 distinct CDR3 sequences, approximately 15% seen once. Germline V lookup: CDR1 MNHEY, CDR2 SMNVEV (reference sequence). This CDR3 comprises 13 residues. Disease duration under 2 months; hyperthyroidism patients were aged 18 to 65. Any patient presenting with uncontrolled infection, other autoimmune disease, pregnancy or lactation was left out. With respect to this clonotype: The antigen is undetermined. A junction boundary mismatches the germline segment, possibly from a read error.

The receptor was isolated from a woman younger than 35 with Graves' hyperthyroidism that later progressed to Graves' ophthalmopathy. The chain has TRBV27 and TRBJ1-5, with D maybe TRBD1 (6 bases). The sample taken for sequencing was blood. The CDR3 nucleotides are TGTGCCTGCAGTTACAGGGTATCTCAGCCCCAGCATTTT. As protein: CACSYRVSQPQHF.